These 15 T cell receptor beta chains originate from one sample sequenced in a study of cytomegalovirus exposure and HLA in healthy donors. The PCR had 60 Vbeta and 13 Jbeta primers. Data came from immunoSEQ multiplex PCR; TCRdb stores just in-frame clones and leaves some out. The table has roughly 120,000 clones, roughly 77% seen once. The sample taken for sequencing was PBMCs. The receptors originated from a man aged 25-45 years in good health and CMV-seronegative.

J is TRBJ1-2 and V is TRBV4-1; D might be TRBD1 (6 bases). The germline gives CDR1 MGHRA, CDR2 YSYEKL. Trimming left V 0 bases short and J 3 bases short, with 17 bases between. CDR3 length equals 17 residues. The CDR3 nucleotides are TGCGCCAGCAGCCAAGACCCCCCCAGGGGTGGTGACTATGGCTACACCTTC. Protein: CASSQDPPRGGDYGYTF.

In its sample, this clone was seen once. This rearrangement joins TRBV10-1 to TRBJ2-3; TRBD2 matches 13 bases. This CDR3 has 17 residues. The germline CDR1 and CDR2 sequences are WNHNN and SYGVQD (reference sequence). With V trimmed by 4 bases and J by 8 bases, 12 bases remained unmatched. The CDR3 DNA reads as TGCGCCAGCAGTGTCAGGACTAGCGGGAGACTTCGCGGTACGCAGTATTTT. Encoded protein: CASSVRTSGRLRGTQYF.

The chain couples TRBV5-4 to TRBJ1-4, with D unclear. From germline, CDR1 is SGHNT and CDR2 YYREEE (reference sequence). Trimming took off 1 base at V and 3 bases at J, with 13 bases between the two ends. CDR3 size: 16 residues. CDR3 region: CASSLQRGGSNEKLFF. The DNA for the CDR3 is TGTGCCAGCAGCTTGCAGAGAGGCGGATCTAATGAAAAACTGTTTTTT.

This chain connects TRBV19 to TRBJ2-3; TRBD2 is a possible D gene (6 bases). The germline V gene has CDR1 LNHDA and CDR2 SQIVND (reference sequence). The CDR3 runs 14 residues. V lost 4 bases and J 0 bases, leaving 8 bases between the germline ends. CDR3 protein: CASSRAGSTDTQYF. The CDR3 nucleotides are TGTGCCAGTAGTAGAGCGGGCAGCACAGATACGCAGTATTTT.

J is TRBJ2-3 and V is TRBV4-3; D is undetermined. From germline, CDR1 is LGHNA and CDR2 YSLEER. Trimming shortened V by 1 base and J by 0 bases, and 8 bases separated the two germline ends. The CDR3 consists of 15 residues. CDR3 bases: TGCGCCAGCAGCCAAGTTTGGCGGAGCACAGATACGCAGTATTTT. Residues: CASSQVWRSTDTQYF.

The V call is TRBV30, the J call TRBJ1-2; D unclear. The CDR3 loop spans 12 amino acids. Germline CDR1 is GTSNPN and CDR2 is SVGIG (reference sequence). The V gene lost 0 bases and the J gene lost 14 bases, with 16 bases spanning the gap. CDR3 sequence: CAWSVNRALATF. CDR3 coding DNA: TGTGCCTGGAGTGTCAACCGGGCCCTAGCGACCTTC. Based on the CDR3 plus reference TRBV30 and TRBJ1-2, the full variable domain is SQTIHQWPATLVQPVGSPLSLECTVEGTSNPNLYWYRQAAGRGLQLLFYSVGIGQISSEVPQNLSASRPQDRQFILSSKKLLLSDSGFYLCAWSVNRALATFGSGTRLTVV.

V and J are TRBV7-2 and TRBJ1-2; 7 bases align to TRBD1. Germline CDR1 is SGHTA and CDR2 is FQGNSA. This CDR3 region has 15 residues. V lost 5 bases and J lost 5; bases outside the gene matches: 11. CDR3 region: CASSRTGGRVYGYTF. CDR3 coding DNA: TGTGCCAGCAGCCGGACAGGCGGCCGCGTTTATGGCTACACCTTC.

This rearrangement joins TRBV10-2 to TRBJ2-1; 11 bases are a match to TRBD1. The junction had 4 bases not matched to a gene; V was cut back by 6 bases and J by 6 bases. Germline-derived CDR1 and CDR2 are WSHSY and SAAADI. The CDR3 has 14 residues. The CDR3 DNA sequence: TGCGCCAGCAGCGGGACAGGGGGTTTCAATGAGCAGTTCTTC. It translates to CASSGTGGFNEQFF.

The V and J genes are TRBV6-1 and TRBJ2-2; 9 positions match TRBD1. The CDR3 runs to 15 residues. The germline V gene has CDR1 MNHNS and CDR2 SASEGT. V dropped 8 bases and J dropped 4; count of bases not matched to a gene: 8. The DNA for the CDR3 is TGTGCCAGCCAAAGGACAGGGGCATCCACCGGGGAGCTGTTTTTT. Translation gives CASQRTGASTGELFF.

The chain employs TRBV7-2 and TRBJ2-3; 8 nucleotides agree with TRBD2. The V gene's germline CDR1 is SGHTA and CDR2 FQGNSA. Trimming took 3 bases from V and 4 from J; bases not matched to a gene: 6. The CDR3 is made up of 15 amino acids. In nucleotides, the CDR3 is TGTGCCAGCAGCTTTAGACTAGCGTCCCCAGATACGCAGTATTTT. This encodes CASSFRLASPDTQYF.

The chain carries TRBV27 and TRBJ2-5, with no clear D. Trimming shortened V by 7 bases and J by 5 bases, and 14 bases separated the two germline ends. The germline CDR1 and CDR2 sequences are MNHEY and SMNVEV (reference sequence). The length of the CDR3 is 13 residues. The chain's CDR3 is CASNPLNGETQYF. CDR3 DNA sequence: TGTGCCAGCAACCCCCTTAACGGGGAGACCCAGTACTTC.

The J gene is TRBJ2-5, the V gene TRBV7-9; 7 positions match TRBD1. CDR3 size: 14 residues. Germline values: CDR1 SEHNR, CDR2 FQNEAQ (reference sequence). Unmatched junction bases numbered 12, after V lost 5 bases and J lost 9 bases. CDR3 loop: CASSRYGPQGAQYF. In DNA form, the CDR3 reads TGTGCCAGCAGCCGGTACGGACCCCAGGGGGCCCAGTACTTC.

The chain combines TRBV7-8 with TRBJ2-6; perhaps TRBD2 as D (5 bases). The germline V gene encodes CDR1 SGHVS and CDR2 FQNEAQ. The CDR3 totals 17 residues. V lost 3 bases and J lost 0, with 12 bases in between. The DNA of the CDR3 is TGTGCCAGCAGCTTTTCGGGGTTTAGCTCTGGGGCCAACGTCCTGACTTTC. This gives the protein CASSFSGFSSGANVLTF.

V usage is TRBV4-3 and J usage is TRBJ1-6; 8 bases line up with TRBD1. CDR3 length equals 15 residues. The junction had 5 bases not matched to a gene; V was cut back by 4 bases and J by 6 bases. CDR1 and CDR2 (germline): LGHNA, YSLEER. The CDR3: CASSPGTGFNSPLHF. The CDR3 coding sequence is TGCGCCAGCAGCCCCGGGACAGGATTTAATTCACCCCTCCACTTT.

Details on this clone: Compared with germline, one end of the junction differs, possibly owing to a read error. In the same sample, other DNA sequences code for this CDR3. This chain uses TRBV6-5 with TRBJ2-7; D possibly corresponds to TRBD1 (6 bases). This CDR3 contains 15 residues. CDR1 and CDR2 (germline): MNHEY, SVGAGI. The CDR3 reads CASSYSRDTPSEQYF. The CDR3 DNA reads TGTGCCAGCAGTTACTCCCGGGACACCCCCTCCGAGCAGTATTTC.